The present entry profiles one T cell receptor (beta chain) with its context. Antigen unknown. The sample belongs to a study of shared clonotypes between healthy human individuals. Study results and limitations: The sharing of 5% to 6.5% of naive CD4 clonotypes was seen across a few donors. Even with large depth, rarefaction showed that sorted-subset sequencing was incomplete.

The repertoire was sequenced with immunoSEQ multiplex PCR; TCRdb's copy has only in-frame clones and lacks some. The table includes 2,500,000 or so clones, around nine tenths detected once. Germline CDR1 is MNHNS and CDR2 is SASEGT. The CDR3 consists of 14 residues. V was shortened by 0 bases and J by 4 bases, with 7 bases between the two germline ends. The sample taken for sequencing was naive CD4+ T cells sorted from blood. The subset: CD45RA+ positively selected. This clonotype was obtained from a man aged 18-30 years in good health. V and J are TRBV6-1 and TRBJ1-5; unclear D gene. CDR3 protein: CASSEAMGNQPQHF. CDR3 coding DNA: TGTGCCAGCAGTGAAGCCATGGGTAATCAGCCCCAGCATTTT.